Presented here are 7 T cell receptor beta chains from one specimen sequenced in a study of T cell changes during pregnancy in multiple sclerosis. TCRdb keeps only in-frame clones here, not all; method: immunoSEQ multiplex PCR. The sample lists approximately 66,000 clones; almost 95% were seen once. Specimen: peripheral blood, collected in the third trimester of pregnancy. The receptors were gathered from a female donor in good health, enrolled as a control in a pregnancy study.

The J gene is TRBJ2-7, the V gene TRBV30, with a weak D call TRBD1 (5 bases). Germline assignment: CDR1 GTSNPN and CDR2 SVGIG (reference sequence). The V and J ends lost 2 bases and 2 bases respectively, with 13 bases between them. CDR3 length: 14 amino acids. In nucleotides, the CDR3 is TGTGCCTGGAGTCGGTTCCAGGGTCCCTACGAGCAGTACTTC. Translation: CAWSRFQGPYEQYF.

V and J are TRBV14 and TRBJ2-7; the D is unclear. CDR1 and CDR2 (germline): SGHDN, FVKESK. Trimming stripped 1 base from V and 0 bases from J, with 13 bases between. The CDR3 covers 16 residues. This CDR3 reads CASSQVLGASSYEQYF. The CDR3 DNA reads TGTGCCAGCAGCCAAGTTCTTGGTGCTAGCTCCTACGAGCAGTACTTC.

This chain connects TRBV5-1 to TRBJ2-1; 7 nucleotides match TRBD1. The V gene's germline CDR1 is SGHRS and CDR2 YFSETQ. The CDR3 extends over 14 amino acids. V shed 4 bases and J 4 bases; nucleotides not matched to a gene: 5. The CDR3 DNA reads TGCGCCAGCAGCCCTGGGACAGTTTACAATGAGCAGTTCTTC. It yields the protein CASSPGTVYNEQFF. Using reference TRBV5-1 and TRBJ2-1 for the parts outside the CDR3, the full variable domain is KAGVTQTPRYLIKTRGQQVTLSCSPISGHRSVSWYQQTPGQGLQFLFEYFSETQRNKGNFPGRFSGRQFSNSRSEMNVSTLELGDSALYLCASSPGTVYNEQFFGPGTRLTVL.

The gene calls are TRBV9 and TRBJ1-5, with D perhaps matching TRBD1 (5 bases). This CDR3 spans 14 amino acids. V lost 0 bases and J lost 9, with 13 bases in between. Per the germline V gene, CDR1 is SGDLS and CDR2 is YYNGEE. DNA of the CDR3: TGTGCCAGCAGCGTAGACGGGGGAGTAGGGCCCCAGCATTTT. Protein sequence: CASSVDGGVGPQHF.

This clone came up once. CDR3 loop: CASSLTGSTEAFF. CDR3 DNA sequence: TGTGCCAGCAGCTTGACAGGGAGTACTGAAGCTTTCTTT. J is TRBJ1-1 and V is TRBV5-4, with D perhaps matching TRBD1 (6 bases). V gave up 1 base and J gave up 5 bases, with 9 bases separating them. This CDR3 is built from 13 residues. Germline lookup yields CDR1 SGHNT and CDR2 YYREEE (reference sequence). Full variable domain (remainder filled in from reference TRBV5-4 and TRBJ1-1): ETGVTQSPTHLIKTRGQQVTLRCSSQSGHNTVSWYQQALGQGPQFIFQYYREEENGRGNFPPRFSGLQFPNYSSELNVNALELDDSALYLCASSLTGSTEAFFGQGTRLTVV.

V is TRBV27 and J is TRBJ2-2; TRBD2 matches at 7 bases. The V gene's germline CDR1 is MNHEY and CDR2 SMNVEV (reference sequence). The CDR3 is 19 residues long. With V trimmed by 3 bases and J by 4 bases, 17 bases remained unmatched. The CDR3 sequence is CASSFYLGASGASTGELFF. DNA of the CDR3: TGTGCCAGCAGTTTCTATCTCGGTGCGAGCGGGGCCTCCACCGGGGAGCTGTTTTTT.

The count of this clone is one. The V gene is TRBV19, the J gene TRBJ1-5; 9 bases line up with TRBD1. Per germline, CDR1 LNHDA and CDR2 SQIVND (reference sequence). V trimming: 6 bases; J trimming: 4 bases; junction bases outside the gene matches: 13. This CDR3 has 17 residues. The CDR3 here is CASRGKRGQGWNQPQHF. CDR3 bases: TGTGCCAGTAGAGGTAAGCGGGGACAGGGCTGGAATCAGCCCCAGCATTTT.